These 15 T cell receptor beta chains share one sample of origin, sequenced in a study of Graves' ophthalmopathy and Graves' hyperthyroidism. From RNA, the CDR3 regions of TCR beta chains were amplified and sequenced. HTBI primers primed a first-round RT-PCR, and a second-round multiplex PCR followed. TCRdb fed the multiplex PCR reads into MiXCR, producing one record per CDR3 protein. The table shows 620,000 or so distinct CDR3 sequences, with approximately 22% occurring only once. The specimen sequenced was peripheral blood. These receptors all come from a woman between 18 and 29 years old with stable Graves' hyperthyroidism. Some clones in this sample may be carry-over from other donors' samples.

This clonotype has ten or more counts. The CDR3 DNA is TGTGCCAGCTCACCAAACCAAGGCCTAGCCTCCTACGAGCAGTACTTC. As protein: CASSPNQGLASYEQYF. The rearrangement links TRBV18 to TRBJ2-7; a weak D match, TRBD2 (5 bases). From germline, CDR1 is KGHSH and CDR2 LQKENI. The CDR3 extends over 16 amino acids. V lost 2 bases and J 0 bases, leaving 14 bases between the germline ends.

This clonotype was counted a few times. The J gene is TRBJ1-4, the V gene TRBV12-3 or TRBV12-4; a weak D match, TRBD1 (6 bases). The germline V and J ends were trimmed by 6 bases and 5 bases, with 13 bases remaining between them. This CDR3 has 14 residues. CDR3: CASRRQAENEKLFF. The CDR3 DNA reads TGTGCCAGCAGGAGACAGGCGGAGAATGAAAAACTGTTTTTT.

This clonotype showed up many times. The chain is built from TRBV28 and TRBJ1-2; 7 positions match TRBD1. Germline loops: CDR1 MDHEN, CDR2 SYDVKM. After removal of 6 bases from V and 8 bases from J, the junction contained 15 bases not matched to a gene. The CDR3 is 15 amino acids. The DNA of the CDR3 is TGTGCCAGCAGAAGCCCGACAGGGTCTTTACACGGCTACACCTTC. Translated: CASRSPTGSLHGYTF.

The sample holds many counts of this clonotype. This chain uses TRBV6-5 with TRBJ1-5; TRBD1 might be the D (5 bases). Trimming removed 3 bases at V and 1 base at J, with 10 bases between. From germline, CDR1 is MNHEY and CDR2 SVGAGI. CDR3 length equals 15 residues. As DNA, the CDR3 is TGTGCCAGCAGTTATTTGGGGGGGAGCAATCAGCCCCAGCATTTT. Protein product: CASSYLGGSNQPQHF.

The chain couples TRBV5-4 to TRBJ2-7; 10 bases align to TRBD2. CDR1 and CDR2 from the germline V gene are SGHNT and YYREEE (reference sequence). The CDR3 sequence is 18 residues long. The J segment lost 2 bases and the V segment lost 2 bases, leaving 13 bases of the junction unmatched. CDR3 sequence reads: CASSFPGGTSGVTYEQYF. The CDR3 DNA reads TGTGCCAGCAGCTTCCCTGGAGGTACTAGCGGGGTAACCTACGAGCAGTACTTC.

Only a few counts were recorded for this clonotype. One end of the junction does not line up with germline, which may come from a read error. The chain has TRBV20-1 and TRBJ2-7; D possibly uses TRBD1 or TRBD2 (6 bases each). The V gene's germline CDR1 is DFQATT and CDR2 SNEGSKA (reference sequence). The CDR3 consists of 15 residues. DNA for the CDR3: TGCAGTGCTCCCCCCCGGGGGCTAGTAGGGGACGATCAGTACTTC. Residues: CSAPPRGLVGDDQYF.

This chain links TRBV19 with TRBJ1-5, with no clear D. CDR1 and CDR2 (germline): LNHDA, SQIVND (reference sequence). V lost 0 bases and J lost 5, with 14 bases in between. The CDR3 sequence is 16 residues long. The CDR3 nucleotides read TGTGCCAGTAGTATAGATCCCGAGGACGGTTATCAGCCCCAGCATTTT. Protein sequence: CASSIDPEDGYQPQHF.

This clonotype was observed many times. The chain recombines TRBV2 with TRBJ1-1, with D perhaps matching TRBD1 (6 bases). The CDR3 covers 15 residues. Germline CDR1 is SNHLY and CDR2 is FYNNEI. The germline V and J ends were trimmed by 6 bases and 1 base, with 15 bases remaining between them. The CDR3 DNA reads as TGTGCCAGCAGAAGGACAGATACTCCGAACACTGAAGCTTTCTTT. This encodes CASRRTDTPNTEAFF.

This clonotype was counted at least ten times. The rearrangement joins TRBV28 to TRBJ2-7, with D uncertain. The CDR3 has 14 residues. Germline V gene data show CDR1 as MDHEN and CDR2 as SYDVKM. V was shortened by 5 bases and J by 0 bases, with 11 bases between the two germline ends. CDR3: CASSHDNYSYEQYF. The CDR3, as DNA: TGTGCCAGCAGTCATGACAATTACTCCTACGAGCAGTACTTC. Full variable domain (rest looked up from reference TRBV28 and TRBJ2-7): DVKVTQSSRYLVKRTGEKVFLECVQDMDHENMFWYRQDPGLGLRLIYFSYDVKMKEKGDIPEGYSVSREKKERFSLILESASTNQTSMYLCASSHDNYSYEQYFGPGTRLTVT.

Only a few counts were recorded for this clonotype. This could be a read error, since a much larger clone is one nucleotide away. The chain recombines TRBV6-5 with TRBJ2-5, with a tentative D call TRBD2 (6 bases). This CDR3 spans 14 amino acids. Germline lookup yields CDR1 MNHEY and CDR2 SVGAGI. The CDR3 nucleotides are TGTGCCAGCAGTTACTCGGAGGGGTTGGAGACCAAGTACTTC. It translates to CASSYSEGLETKYF.

The chain is built from TRBV6-1 and TRBJ2-7, with D perhaps matching TRBD1 (6 bases). CDR1 is MNHNS, CDR2 SASEGT, per germline. The ends were cut back, 5 bases at V and 1 base at J, with 15 bases in the middle. The CDR3 length is 15 residues. The CDR3 loop reads CASSRNRVGSYEQYF. Here the CDR3 DNA reads TGTGCCAGCAGTCGCAACAGGGTAGGGTCCTACGAGCAGTACTTC.

This chain connects TRBV13 to TRBJ2-4, with TRBD2 matching over 10 bases. The CDR3 has 20 amino acids. The germline CDR1 and CDR2 sequences are PRHDT and FYEKMQ (reference sequence). After removal of 5 bases from V and 2 bases from J, the junction contained 18 bases not matched to a gene. The CDR3 DNA reads as TGTGCCAGCAGCATCCGTATTGTAGCGGGGGGCCTCTTCTCCAAAAACATTCAGTACTTC. It codes for CASSIRIVAGGLFSKNIQYF. The entire variable domain, with the rest obtained from reference TRBV13 and TRBJ2-4, is as follows: AAGVIQSPRHLIKEKRETATLKCYPIPRHDTVYWYQQGPGQDPQFLISFYEKMQSDKGSIPDRFSAQQFSDYHSELNMSSLELGDSALYFCASSIRIVAGGLFSKNIQYFGAGTRLSVL.

This clonotype was detected only a few times. The chain combines TRBV4-1 with TRBJ1-1; no definite D call. Looked up from germline, CDR1 is MGHRA and CDR2 is YSYEKL. Trimming left V 2 bases short and J 1 base short, with 17 bases between. CDR3 length: 17 amino acids. In DNA form, the CDR3 reads TGCGCCAGCAGCCAATCCCCTGGGAAGGGTCGGAACACTGAAGCTTTCTTT. Protein sequence: CASSQSPGKGRNTEAFF.

This clonotype was counted between two and nine times. The CDR3 DNA reads TGTGCCAGCAGCCCGGGACAGGGGAAAGGCTACACCTTC. Translated, it gives CASSPGQGKGYTF. The chain carries TRBV3-1 and TRBJ1-2; 10 bases agree with TRBD1. The CDR3 covers 13 residues. Germline loops: CDR1 LGHDT, CDR2 YNNKEL (reference sequence). The ends lost 4 bases at V and 8 bases at J; junction bases unmatched: 4.

On this clonotype itself: An end of the junction differs from the germline gene, which may be a read error. V gene TRBV27 combines with J gene TRBJ1-1; 7 nucleotides line up with TRBD1. CDR3 length: 15 residues. Germline V gene sequence: CDR1 MNHEY, CDR2 SMNVEV (reference sequence). CDR3 sequence (DNA): TGTGCCAGCAGTGAGCCGGGACAGTTGAACACTGAAGCTTGCTTT. Its translation: CASSEPGQLNTEACF.